The 17 T cell receptor beta chains below were found in one sample sequenced in a study of cytomegalovirus exposure and HLA in healthy donors. The primer mix had 60 Vbeta and 13 Jbeta primers. Produced via immunoSEQ multiplex PCR; TCRdb's table is partial and in-frame only. The sample includes approximately 140,000 clones, around 83% of them seen just once. Sequences were obtained from PBMCs. The source of these receptors is a girl aged 2 to 9 in good health and CMV-seronegative.

The rearrangement uses TRBV27 and TRBJ2-2; 9 bases are shared with TRBD2. Germline-derived CDR1 and CDR2 are MNHEY and SMNVEV (reference sequence). The junction had 15 bases not matched to a gene; V was cut back by 7 bases and J by 0 bases. The CDR3 covers 19 residues. The chain's CDR3 is CASTQRGVSGSPNTGELFF. The CDR3 region has the DNA TGTGCCAGCACCCAAAGAGGAGTTAGCGGGAGCCCGAACACCGGGGAGCTGTTTTTT.

The chain carries TRBV2 and TRBJ2-3; 7 nucleotides align to TRBD2. V lost 6 bases and J lost 2; bases outside the gene matches: 8. CDR3 length: 15 residues. Germline V lookup: CDR1 SNHLY, CDR2 FYNNEI. CDR3 coding DNA: TGTGCCAGCAGGGATTTAGCGGGCCACACAGATACGCAGTATTTT. It translates to CASRDLAGHTDTQYF.

This clone has only a few counts. CDR3 sequence (DNA): TGCGCCAGCAGCCCCGGGACAGGGGATCAAGAGACCCAGTACTTC. This codes for CASSPGTGDQETQYF. V is TRBV4-3 and J is TRBJ2-5; 10 nucleotides line up with TRBD1. V lost 4 bases to trimming and J lost 2 bases; unmatched junction nucleotides: 4. Germline V gene lookup returns CDR1 LGHNA and CDR2 YSLEER. The CDR3 runs 15 residues.

The genes are TRBV6-1 and TRBJ1-2, with D possibly matching TRBD1 (6 bases). Trimming stripped 4 bases from V and 0 bases from J, with 9 bases between. The V gene's germline CDR1 is MNHNS and CDR2 SASEGT. CDR3 size: 14 residues. CDR3 loop: CASSGYRANYGYTF. The CDR3 DNA sequence: TGTGCCAGCAGTGGGTACAGGGCTAACTATGGCTACACCTTC.

The J gene is TRBJ2-3, the V gene TRBV19; a weak D match, TRBD2 (6 bases). V was clipped by 3 bases and J by 3 bases, with 16 bases between them. This CDR3 spans 16 amino acids. In germline, CDR1 is LNHDA, CDR2 SQIVND (reference sequence). The CDR3 spells CASSILRGVRTDTQYF. Here the CDR3 DNA reads TGTGCCAGTAGTATCCTGCGCGGGGTACGGACAGATACGCAGTATTTT.

The chain is built from TRBV18 and TRBJ1-2, with a weak D call TRBD1 (5 bases). CDR3 length: 13 amino acids. From germline, CDR1 is KGHSH and CDR2 LQKENI. The V and J ends lost 6 bases and 6 bases respectively, with 14 bases between them. Here the CDR3 DNA reads TGTGCCAGCTCCCCCGACAGCGATCATGGCTACACCTTC. Translation gives CASSPDSDHGYTF.

The chain combines TRBV7-6 with TRBJ2-2; TRBD2 aligns across 7 bases. This CDR3 region has 15 residues. V trimming: 3 bases; J trimming: 1 base; junction bases outside the gene matches: 2. Per the germline V gene, CDR1 is SGHVS and CDR2 is FNYEAQ. The CDR3 protein is CASSFSGGNTGELFF. The CDR3 coding sequence is TGTGCCAGCAGCTTTTCGGGGGGGAACACCGGGGAGCTGTTTTTT.

The CDR3 DNA is TGTGCCAGCGAAGACAGCCTCTCCTACGAGCAGTACTTC. As protein: CASEDSLSYEQYF. V gene TRBV6-6 combines with J gene TRBJ2-7; TRBD1 is a possible D gene (5 bases). Trimming removed 8 bases from V and 0 bases from J, with 11 bases in between. The CDR3 contains 13 residues. Germline CDR1 is MNHNY and CDR2 is SVGAGI (reference sequence).

The chain has TRBV6-1 and TRBJ2-7; maybe TRBD1 (6 bases). This CDR3 comprises 13 residues. Germline V CDR1 and CDR2: MNHNS, SASEGT. The ends were cut back, 8 bases at V and 3 bases at J, with 14 bases in the middle. The CDR3 nucleotides are TGTGCCAGCTCCCCAATAGGGGGCTACGAGCAGTACTTC. Its translation is CASSPIGGYEQYF.

This chain connects TRBV29-1 to TRBJ1-1; no firm D call. This CDR3 region has 11 residues. V gave up 5 bases and J gave up 8 bases, with 12 bases separating them. The germline V gene has CDR1 SQVTM and CDR2 ANQGSEA. The CDR3 DNA reads as TGCAGCGTTAGGTTGGCGGGCGAAGCTTTCTTT. Translating it yields CSVRLAGEAFF.

The J gene is TRBJ1-5, the V gene TRBV2; possibly TRBD1 for D (5 bases). Trimming stripped 8 bases from V and 7 bases from J, with 15 bases between. Germline V gene sequence: CDR1 SNHLY, CDR2 FYNNEI. The CDR3 contains 13 residues. DNA of the CDR3: TGTGCCAGCCGCCTCAGGGTCAGGCAGCCCCAGCATTTT. This sequence encodes CASRLRVRQPQHF.

This sequence joins TRBV10-3 and TRBJ1-5, with a tentative D call TRBD1 (6 bases). Between the trimmed V and J ends, which lost 2 bases and 3 bases, there was a span of 11 bases. Germline assignment: CDR1 ENHRY and CDR2 SYGVKD. The length of the CDR3 is 15 residues. The CDR3 DNA sequence: TGTGCCATCAGTGAGGACAGGACAAACAATCAGCCCCAGCATTTT. It specifies CAISEDRTNNQPQHF.

The chain joins TRBV7-2 to TRBJ2-3; no reliable D call. Trimming cost V 4 bases and J 5 bases, with 10 bases left between them. CDR3 length: 13 residues. The germline V gene has CDR1 SGHTA and CDR2 FQGNSA. CDR3 sequence (DNA): TGTGCCAGCAGCTCCAATGGAGAAGATACGCAGTATTTT. Its protein product is CASSSNGEDTQYF.

The genes are TRBV5-4 and TRBJ2-5, with D maybe TRBD1 (7 bases). Trimming pared 4 bases from V and 2 bases from J, leaving 12 bases between. Germline loops: CDR1 SGHNT, CDR2 YYREEE (reference sequence). The CDR3 consists of 14 residues. The CDR3 region is CASSPGGWQETQYF. The CDR3 DNA follows: TGTGCCAGCAGCCCAGGGGGGTGGCAAGAGACCCAGTACTTC.

This chain links TRBV29-1 with TRBJ2-3, with TRBD1 as a possible D gene (5 bases). In germline, CDR1 is SQVTM, CDR2 ANQGSEA. This CDR3 has 13 residues. V dropped 2 bases and J dropped 4 bases, with 10 bases sitting between them. This CDR3 reads CSVESLGADTQYF. The DNA of the CDR3 is TGCAGCGTTGAATCCCTAGGGGCAGATACGCAGTATTTT.

The V and J genes are TRBV9 and TRBJ2-5; a possible D gene is TRBD1 (7 bases). Gene TRBJ2-7 matches the end of the DNA better, so the J call may be wrong. CDR1 and CDR2 (germline): SGDLS, YYNGEE. This CDR3 spans 15 amino acids. This CDR3 is CASSPGAGGFHEQYF. In nucleotides, the CDR3 is TGTGCCAGCAGTCCGGGGGCAGGGGGGTTCCACGAGCAGTACTTC.

The rearrangement uses TRBV11-2 and TRBJ2-5; 9 nucleotides match TRBD2. Germline assignment: CDR1 SGHAT and CDR2 FQNNGV. CDR3 size: 14 residues. V gave up 5 bases and J gave up 8 bases; unmatched junction bases: 9. The DNA of the CDR3 is TGTGCCAGCAGCCCGGCCGGGACTAGCAATACCCAGTACTTC. This encodes CASSPAGTSNTQYF.